Described below is a single T cell receptor (beta chain) sequence and its context. Libraries were prepared by immunoSEQ multiplex PCR; TCRdb keeps only in-frame clonotypes and omits some of them. Here the sample spans a few hundred thousand clones, 86% being singletons. This entry is derived from a study of blood T cell repertoires in COVID-19. Germline loops: CDR1 SGHNT, CDR2 YENEEA. With 10 bases removed from V and 0 bases from J, the gap between germline ends came to 12 bases. The CDR3 has 14 amino acids. What was sequenced was peripheral blood. The chain has TRBV11-3 and TRBJ2-2; perhaps TRBD1 as D (6 bases). This TCR came from a woman in her fifties or sixties with acute or convalescent COVID-19. CDR3 in amino acids: CATKGDPNTGELFF. Here the CDR3 DNA reads TGTGCCACCAAGGGGGATCCGAACACCGGGGAGCTGTTTTTT.